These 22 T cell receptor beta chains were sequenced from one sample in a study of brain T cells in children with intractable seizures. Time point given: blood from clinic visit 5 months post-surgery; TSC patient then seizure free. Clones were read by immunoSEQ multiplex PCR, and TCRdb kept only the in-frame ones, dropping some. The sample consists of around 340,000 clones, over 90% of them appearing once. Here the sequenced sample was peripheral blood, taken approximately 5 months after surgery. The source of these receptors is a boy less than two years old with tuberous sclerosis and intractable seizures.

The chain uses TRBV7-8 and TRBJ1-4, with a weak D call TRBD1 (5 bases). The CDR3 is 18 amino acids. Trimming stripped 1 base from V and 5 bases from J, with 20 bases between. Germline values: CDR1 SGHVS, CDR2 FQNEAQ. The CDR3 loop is CASSLEQRSGGGNEKLFF. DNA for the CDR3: TGTGCCAGCAGCTTAGAGCAGAGATCCGGGGGGGGGAATGAAAAACTGTTTTTT.

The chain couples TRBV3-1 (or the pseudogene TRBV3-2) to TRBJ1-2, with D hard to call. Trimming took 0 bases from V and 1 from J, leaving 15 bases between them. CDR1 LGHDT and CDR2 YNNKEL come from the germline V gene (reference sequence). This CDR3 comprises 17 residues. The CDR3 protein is CASSQDTAHALNYGYTF. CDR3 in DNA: TGTGCCAGCAGCCAAGACACAGCCCACGCCCTTAACTATGGCTACACCTTC.

The CDR3 sequence: CATSRDTLAGQDFYEQYF. The CDR3 coding sequence is TGTGCCACCAGCAGAGATACGTTGGCGGGACAGGATTTCTACGAGCAGTACTTC. V usage is TRBV15 and J usage is TRBJ2-7, with 8 bases that match TRBD1. This CDR3 is 18 amino acids long. V shed 0 bases, J shed 3 bases, and the junction held 13 bases outside the gene matches. Per germline, CDR1 LNHNV and CDR2 YYDKDF (reference sequence).

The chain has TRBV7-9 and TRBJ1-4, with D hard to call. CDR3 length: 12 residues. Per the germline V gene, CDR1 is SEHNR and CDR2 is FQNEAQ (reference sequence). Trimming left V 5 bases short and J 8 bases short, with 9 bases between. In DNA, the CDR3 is TGTGCCAGCAGCCGGGCGTGGGAAAAACTGTTTTTT. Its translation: CASSRAWEKLFF.

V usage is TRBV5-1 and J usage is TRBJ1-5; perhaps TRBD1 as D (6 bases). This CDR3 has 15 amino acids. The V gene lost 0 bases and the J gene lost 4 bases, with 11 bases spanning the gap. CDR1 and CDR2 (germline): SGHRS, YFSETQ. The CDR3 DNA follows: TGCGCCAGCAGCTTGGAGGGGGGGGGAAATCAGCCCCAGCATTTT. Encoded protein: CASSLEGGGNQPQHF. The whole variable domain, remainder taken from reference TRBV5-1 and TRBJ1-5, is KAGVTQTPRYLIKTRGQQVTLSCSPISGHRSVSWYQQTPGQGLQFLFEYFSETQRNKGNFPGRFSGRQFSNSRSEMNVSTLELGDSALYLCASSLEGGGNQPQHFGDGTRLSIL.

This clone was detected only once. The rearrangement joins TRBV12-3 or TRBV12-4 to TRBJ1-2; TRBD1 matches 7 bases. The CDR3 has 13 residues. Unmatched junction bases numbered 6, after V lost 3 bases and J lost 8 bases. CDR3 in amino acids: CASSLIDREGYTF. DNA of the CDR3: TGTGCCAGCAGTTTGATTGACAGGGAGGGCTACACCTTC.

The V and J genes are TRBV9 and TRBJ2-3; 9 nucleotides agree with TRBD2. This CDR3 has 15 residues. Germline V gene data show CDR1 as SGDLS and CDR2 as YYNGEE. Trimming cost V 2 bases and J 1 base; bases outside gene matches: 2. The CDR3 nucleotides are TGTGCCAGCAGCGTTAGCGGGGGACGCACAGATACGCAGTATTTT. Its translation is CASSVSGGRTDTQYF. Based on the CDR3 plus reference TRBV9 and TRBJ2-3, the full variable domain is DSGVTQTPKHLITATGQRVTLRCSPRSGDLSVYWYQQSLDQGLQFLIQYYNGEERAKGNILERFSAQQFPDLHSELNLSSLELGDSALYFCASSVSGGRTDTQYFGPGTRLTVL.

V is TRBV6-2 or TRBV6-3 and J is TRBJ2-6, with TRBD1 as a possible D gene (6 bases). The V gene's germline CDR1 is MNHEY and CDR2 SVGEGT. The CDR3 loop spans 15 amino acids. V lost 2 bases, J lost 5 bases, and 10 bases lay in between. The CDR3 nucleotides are TGTGCCAGCAGTTACAGCAGGGGACGGGCCAACGTCCTGACTTTC. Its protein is CASSYSRGRANVLTF.

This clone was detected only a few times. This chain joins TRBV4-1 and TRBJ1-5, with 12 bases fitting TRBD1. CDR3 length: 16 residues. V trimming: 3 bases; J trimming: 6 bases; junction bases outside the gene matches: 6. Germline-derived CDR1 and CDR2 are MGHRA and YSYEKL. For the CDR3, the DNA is TGCGCCAGCAGCCATCCGGGACAGGGGGCTGGTCAGCCCCAGCATTTT. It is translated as CASSHPGQGAGQPQHF.

The CDR3 protein is CASRVGRGTYEQYF. The CDR3 DNA follows: TGCGCCAGCAGGGTAGGTCGGGGAACCTACGAGCAGTACTTC. This chain links TRBV10-1 with TRBJ2-7; tentatively, D is TRBD2 (5 bases). Trimming shortened V by 6 bases and J by 2 bases, and 14 bases separated the two germline ends. There are 14 residues in the CDR3. CDR1 is WNHNN, CDR2 SYGVQD, per germline (reference sequence).

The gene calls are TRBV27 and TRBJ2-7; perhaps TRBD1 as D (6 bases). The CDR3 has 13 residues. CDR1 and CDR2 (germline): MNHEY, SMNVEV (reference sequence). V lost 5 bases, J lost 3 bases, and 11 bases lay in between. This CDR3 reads CASSPEDSYEQYF. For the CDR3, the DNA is TGTGCCAGCAGTCCCGAGGACAGCTACGAGCAGTACTTC.

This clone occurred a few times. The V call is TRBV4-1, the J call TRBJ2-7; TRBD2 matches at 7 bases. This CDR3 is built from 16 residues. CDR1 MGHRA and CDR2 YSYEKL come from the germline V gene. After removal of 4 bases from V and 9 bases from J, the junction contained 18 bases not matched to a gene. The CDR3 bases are TGCGCCAGCAGCCGTTTCCCAACAAGCGGGGAAAATGGGCAGTACTTC. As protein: CASSRFPTSGENGQYF.

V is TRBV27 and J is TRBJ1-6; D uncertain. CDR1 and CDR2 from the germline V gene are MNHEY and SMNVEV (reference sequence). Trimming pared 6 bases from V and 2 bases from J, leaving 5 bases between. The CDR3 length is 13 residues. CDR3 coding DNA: TGTGCCAGCAGCGGGGCCTATAATTCACCCCTCCACTTT. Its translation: CASSGAYNSPLHF.

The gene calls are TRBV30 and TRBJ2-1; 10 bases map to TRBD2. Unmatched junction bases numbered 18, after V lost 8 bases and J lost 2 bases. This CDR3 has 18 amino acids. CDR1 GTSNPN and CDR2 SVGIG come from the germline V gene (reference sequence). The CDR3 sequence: CARGAGGHVGVPYNEQFF. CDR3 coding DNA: TGTGCCCGGGGAGCGGGGGGGCATGTAGGTGTCCCCTACAATGAGCAGTTCTTC.

The CDR3: CASSYSDEQYF. The CDR3 DNA reads TGTGCCAGCAGTTACTCGGACGAGCAGTACTTC. The rearrangement joins TRBV6-6 to TRBJ2-7; D gene uncertain. The CDR3 is made up of 11 amino acids. Trimming pared 0 bases from V and 5 bases from J, leaving 2 bases between. Germline loops: CDR1 MNHNY, CDR2 SVGAGI (reference sequence).

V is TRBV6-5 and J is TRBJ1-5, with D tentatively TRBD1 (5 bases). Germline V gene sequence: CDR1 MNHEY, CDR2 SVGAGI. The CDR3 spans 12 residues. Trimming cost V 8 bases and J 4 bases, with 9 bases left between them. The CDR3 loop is CASQGGNQPQHF. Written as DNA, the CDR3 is TGTGCCAGCCAGGGCGGGAATCAGCCCCAGCATTTT.

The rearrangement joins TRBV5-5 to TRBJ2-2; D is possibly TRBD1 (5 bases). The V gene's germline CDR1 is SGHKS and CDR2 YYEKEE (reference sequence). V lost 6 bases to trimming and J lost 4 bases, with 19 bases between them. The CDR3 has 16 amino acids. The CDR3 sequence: CASNELPQASTGELFF. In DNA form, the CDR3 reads TGTGCCAGCAACGAACTCCCACAGGCTAGCACCGGGGAGCTGTTTTTT.

CDR3 loop: CSVRGGDTQYF. CDR3 bases: TGCAGTGTAAGGGGGGGGGATACGCAGTATTTT. This chain connects TRBV20-1 to TRBJ2-3, with a tentative D call TRBD2 (7 bases). The CDR3 is 11 residues long. Germline-derived CDR1 and CDR2 are DFQATT and SNEGSKA (reference sequence). V was cut by 7 bases and J by 6 bases, with 11 bases left in between.

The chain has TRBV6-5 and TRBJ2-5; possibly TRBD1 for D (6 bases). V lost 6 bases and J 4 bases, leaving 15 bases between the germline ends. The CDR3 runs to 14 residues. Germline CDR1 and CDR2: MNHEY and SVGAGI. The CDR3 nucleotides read TGTGCCAGCAGCTACGGGACACCGAGAGAGACCCAGTACTTC. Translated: CASSYGTPRETQYF.

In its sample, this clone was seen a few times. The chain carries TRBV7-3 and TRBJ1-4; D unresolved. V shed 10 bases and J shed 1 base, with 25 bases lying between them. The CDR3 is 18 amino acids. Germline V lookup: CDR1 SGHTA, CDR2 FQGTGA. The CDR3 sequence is CAKSGRHVYLRTNEKLFF. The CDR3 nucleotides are TGTGCCAAATCCGGCCGCCACGTTTATTTGAGAACTAATGAAAAACTGTTTTTT.

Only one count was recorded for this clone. This chain's CDR3 is CASSLSGTPNTGELFF. Written as DNA, the CDR3 is TGTGCCAGCAGCCTCTCCGGGACACCGAACACCGGGGAGCTGTTTTTT. The chain couples TRBV7-3 to TRBJ2-2, with D possibly matching TRBD1 (6 bases). Looked up from germline, CDR1 is SGHTA and CDR2 is FQGTGA. The CDR3 spans 16 residues. Trimming removed 5 bases at V and 0 bases at J, with 13 bases between. Full variable domain (remainder filled in from reference TRBV7-3 and TRBJ2-2): GAGVSQTPSNKVTEKGKYVELRCDPISGHTALYWYRQSLGQGPEFLIYFQGTGAADDSGLPNDRFFAVRPEGSVSTLKIQRTERGDSAVYLCASSLSGTPNTGELFFGEGSRLTVL.

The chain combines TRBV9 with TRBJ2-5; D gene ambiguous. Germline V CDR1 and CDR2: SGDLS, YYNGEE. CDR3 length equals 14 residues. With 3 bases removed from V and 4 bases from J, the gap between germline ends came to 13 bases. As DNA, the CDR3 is TGTGCCAGCAGCGAAGGCAGGAATAGAGAGACCCAGTACTTC. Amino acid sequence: CASSEGRNRETQYF.